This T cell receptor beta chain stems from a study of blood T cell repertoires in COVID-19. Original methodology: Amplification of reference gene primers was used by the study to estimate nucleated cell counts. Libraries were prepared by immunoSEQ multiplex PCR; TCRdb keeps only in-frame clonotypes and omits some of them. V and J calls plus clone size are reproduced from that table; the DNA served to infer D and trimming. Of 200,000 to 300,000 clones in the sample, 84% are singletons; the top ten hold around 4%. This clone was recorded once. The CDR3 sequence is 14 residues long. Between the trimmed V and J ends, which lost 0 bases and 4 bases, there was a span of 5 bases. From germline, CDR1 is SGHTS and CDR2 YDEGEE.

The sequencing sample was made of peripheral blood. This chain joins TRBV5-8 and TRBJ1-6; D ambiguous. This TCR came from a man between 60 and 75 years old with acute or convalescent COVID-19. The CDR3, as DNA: TGTGCCAGCAGCTTGGAACGGTATAATTCACCCCTCCACTTT. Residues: CASSLERYNSPLHF.